Below, one T cell receptor beta chain is given with its context. The data originate from a study of blood T cell repertoires in COVID-19. Study-wide background: The cDNA or gDNA used as material had been derived from T cells, B-cell-depleted T cells, or PBMCs.

Measured with immunoSEQ multiplex PCR; TCRdb has only the in-frame clones, and not every one. The sample holds around 100,000 clones; approximately 78% are singletons and the top ten take 6.5% to 10%. The CDR3 has 15 amino acids. V lost 4 bases to trimming and J lost 2 bases; unmatched junction nucleotides: 2. Germline V gene data show CDR1 as LGHDT and CDR2 as YNNKEL (reference sequence). The chain carries TRBV3-1 (or the pseudogene TRBV3-2) and TRBJ2-1; 10 bases line up with TRBD2. The receptor's source is a man between 65 and 80 years old with acute or convalescent COVID-19. The sample taken for sequencing was peripheral blood. CDR3 nucleotides: TGTGCCAGCAGCCTAAGCGGGAGGGCCTACAATGAGCAGTTCTTC. It codes for CASSLSGRAYNEQFF.